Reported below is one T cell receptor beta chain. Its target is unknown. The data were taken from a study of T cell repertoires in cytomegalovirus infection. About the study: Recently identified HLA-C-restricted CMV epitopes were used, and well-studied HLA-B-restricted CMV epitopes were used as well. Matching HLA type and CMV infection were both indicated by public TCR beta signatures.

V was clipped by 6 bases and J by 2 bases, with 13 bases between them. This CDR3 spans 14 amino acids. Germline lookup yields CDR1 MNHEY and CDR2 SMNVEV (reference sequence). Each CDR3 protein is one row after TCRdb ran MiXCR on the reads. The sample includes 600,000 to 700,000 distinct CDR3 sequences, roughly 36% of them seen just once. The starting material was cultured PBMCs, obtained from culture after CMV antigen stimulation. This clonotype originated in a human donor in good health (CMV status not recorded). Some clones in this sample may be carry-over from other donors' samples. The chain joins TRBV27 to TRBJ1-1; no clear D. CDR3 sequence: CASSRSSPNTEAFF. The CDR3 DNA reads TGTGCCAGCAGCCGCAGTAGCCCAAACACTGAAGCTTTCTTT.